This T cell receptor (beta chain) is from a study of T cells after posttransplantation cyclophosphamide. This clone was recorded many times. The length of the CDR3 is 15 residues. In germline, CDR1 is LNHDA, CDR2 SQIVND (reference sequence). After removal of 4 bases from V and 2 bases from J, the junction contained 8 bases not matched to a gene. The protocol was immunoSEQ multiplex PCR, while the TCRdb copy is restricted to in-frame clones and leaves out a portion. The sample was found to contain roughly 10,000 clones, and every one recurs. Treatment was busulfan-fludarabine conditioning, a marrow graft, and cyclophosphamide on days +3 and +4.

The genes are TRBV19 and TRBJ2-7; 7 bases line up with TRBD1. The material was PBMCs, obtained roughly 340 days after allogeneic stem cell transplant with posttransplant cyclophosphamide. This sequence was found in a male patient aged 45-59 years who received an allogeneic stem cell transplant from a related donor and was CMV-positive. Some of the T cells may derive from the graft donor. This chain's CDR3 is CASSSWTGPAYEQYF. CDR3 DNA: TGTGCCAGTAGTAGCTGGACAGGCCCAGCCTACGAGCAGTACTTC.